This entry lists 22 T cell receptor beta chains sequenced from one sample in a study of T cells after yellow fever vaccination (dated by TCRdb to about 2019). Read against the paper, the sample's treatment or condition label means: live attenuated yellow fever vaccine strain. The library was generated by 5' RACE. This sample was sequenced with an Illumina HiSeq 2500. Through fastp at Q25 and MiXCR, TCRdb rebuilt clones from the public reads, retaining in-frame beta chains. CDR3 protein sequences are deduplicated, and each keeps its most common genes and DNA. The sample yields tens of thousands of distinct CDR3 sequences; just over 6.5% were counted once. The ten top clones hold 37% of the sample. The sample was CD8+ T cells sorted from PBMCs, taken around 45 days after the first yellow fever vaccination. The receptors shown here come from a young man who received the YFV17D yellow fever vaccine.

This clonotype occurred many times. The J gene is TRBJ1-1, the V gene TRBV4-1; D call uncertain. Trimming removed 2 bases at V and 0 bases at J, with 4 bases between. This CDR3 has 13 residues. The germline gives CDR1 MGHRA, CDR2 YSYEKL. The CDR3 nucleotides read TGCGCCAGCAGCCAAATTATGAACACTGAAGCTTTCTTT. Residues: CASSQIMNTEAFF.

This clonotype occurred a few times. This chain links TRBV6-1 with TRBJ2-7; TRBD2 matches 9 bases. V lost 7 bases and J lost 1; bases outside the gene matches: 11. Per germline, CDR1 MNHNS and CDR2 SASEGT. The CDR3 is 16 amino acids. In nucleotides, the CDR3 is TGTGCCAGCAAAGTTGTTGGCGGGGGGGGATCCTACGAGCAGTACTTC. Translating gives CASKVVGGGGSYEQYF.

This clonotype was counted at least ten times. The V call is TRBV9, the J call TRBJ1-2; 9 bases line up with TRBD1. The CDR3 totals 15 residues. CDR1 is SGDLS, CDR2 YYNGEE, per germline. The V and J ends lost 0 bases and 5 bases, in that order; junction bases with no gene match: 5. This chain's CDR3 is CASSVARTGEYGYTF. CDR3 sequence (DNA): TGTGCCAGCAGCGTAGCTCGGACAGGGGAATATGGCTACACCTTC.

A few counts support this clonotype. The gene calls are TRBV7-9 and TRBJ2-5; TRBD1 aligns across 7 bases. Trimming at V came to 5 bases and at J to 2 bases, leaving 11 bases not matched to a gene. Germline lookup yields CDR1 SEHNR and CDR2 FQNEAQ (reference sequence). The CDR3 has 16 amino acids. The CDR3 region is CASSPWTGPGQETQYF. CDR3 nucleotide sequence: TGTGCCAGCAGCCCCTGGACAGGCCCAGGTCAAGAGACCCAGTACTTC.

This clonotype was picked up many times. The CDR3 region is CASTEPGHMNTEAFF. CDR3 sequence (DNA): TGTGCCAGCACCGAGCCGGGACATATGAACACTGAAGCTTTCTTT. This chain links TRBV5-4 with TRBJ1-1; D is perhaps TRBD1 (6 bases). V lost 6 bases, J lost 0 bases, and 15 bases lay in between. This CDR3 is 15 amino acids long. Germline loops: CDR1 SGHNT, CDR2 YYREEE (reference sequence).

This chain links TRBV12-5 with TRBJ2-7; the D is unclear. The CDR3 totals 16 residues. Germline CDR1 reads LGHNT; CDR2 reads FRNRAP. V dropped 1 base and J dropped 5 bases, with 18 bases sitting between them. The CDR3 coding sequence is TGTGCTAGTGGTTTGGGCTCGTGGCCTTCAGGAGACGAGCAGTACTTC. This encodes CASGLGSWPSGDEQYF.

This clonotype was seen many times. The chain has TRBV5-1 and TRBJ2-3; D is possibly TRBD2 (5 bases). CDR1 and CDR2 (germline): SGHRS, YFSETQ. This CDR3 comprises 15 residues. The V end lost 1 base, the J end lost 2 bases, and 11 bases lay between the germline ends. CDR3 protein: CASSLPGWATDTQYF. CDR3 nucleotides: TGCGCCAGCAGCTTGCCGGGGTGGGCCACAGATACGCAGTATTTT.

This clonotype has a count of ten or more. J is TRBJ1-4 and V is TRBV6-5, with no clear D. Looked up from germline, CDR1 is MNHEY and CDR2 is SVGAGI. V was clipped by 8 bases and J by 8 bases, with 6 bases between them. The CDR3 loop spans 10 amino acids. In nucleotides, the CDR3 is TGTGCCAGCGATCGGGAAAAACTGTTTTTT. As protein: CASDREKLFF.

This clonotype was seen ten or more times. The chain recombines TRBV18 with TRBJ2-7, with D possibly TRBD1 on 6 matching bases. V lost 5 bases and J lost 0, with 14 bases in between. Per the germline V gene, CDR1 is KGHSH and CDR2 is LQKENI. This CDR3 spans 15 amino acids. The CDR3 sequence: CASSTYRESSYEQYF. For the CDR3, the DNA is TGTGCCAGCTCAACCTACAGGGAGAGCTCCTACGAGCAGTACTTC.

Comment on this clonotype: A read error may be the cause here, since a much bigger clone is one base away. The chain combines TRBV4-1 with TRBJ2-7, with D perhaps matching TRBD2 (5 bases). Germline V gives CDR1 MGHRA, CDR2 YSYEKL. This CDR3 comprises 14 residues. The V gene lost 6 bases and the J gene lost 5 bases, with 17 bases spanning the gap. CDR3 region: CASSYRSAGNEQYF. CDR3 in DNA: TGCGCCAGCAGTTACAGAAGTGCCGGGAACGAGCAGTACTTC.

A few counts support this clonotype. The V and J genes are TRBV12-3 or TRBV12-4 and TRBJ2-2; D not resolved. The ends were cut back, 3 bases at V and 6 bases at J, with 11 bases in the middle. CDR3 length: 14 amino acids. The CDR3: CASSFDTLAGELFF. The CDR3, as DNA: TGTGCCAGCAGTTTTGACACCCTGGCCGGGGAGCTGTTTTTT.

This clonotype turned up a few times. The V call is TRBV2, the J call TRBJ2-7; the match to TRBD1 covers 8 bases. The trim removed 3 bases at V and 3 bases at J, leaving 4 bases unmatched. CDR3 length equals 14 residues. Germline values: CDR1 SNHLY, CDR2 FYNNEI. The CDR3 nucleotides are TGTGCCAGCAGTGACCCCAGGGGGCACTACGAGCAGTACTTC. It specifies CASSDPRGHYEQYF.

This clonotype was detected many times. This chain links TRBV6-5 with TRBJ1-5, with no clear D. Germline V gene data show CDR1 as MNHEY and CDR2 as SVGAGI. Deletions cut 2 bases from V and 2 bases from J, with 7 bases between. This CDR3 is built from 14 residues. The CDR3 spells CASSYESRNQPQHF. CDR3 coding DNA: TGTGCCAGCAGTTACGAGAGCCGCAATCAGCCCCAGCATTTT.

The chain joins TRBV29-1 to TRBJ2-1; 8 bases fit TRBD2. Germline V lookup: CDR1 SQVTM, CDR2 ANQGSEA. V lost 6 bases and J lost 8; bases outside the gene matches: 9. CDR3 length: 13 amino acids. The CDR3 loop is CSVHGTRLYEQFF. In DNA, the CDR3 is TGCAGCGTCCACGGGACTAGGCTTTATGAGCAGTTCTTC.

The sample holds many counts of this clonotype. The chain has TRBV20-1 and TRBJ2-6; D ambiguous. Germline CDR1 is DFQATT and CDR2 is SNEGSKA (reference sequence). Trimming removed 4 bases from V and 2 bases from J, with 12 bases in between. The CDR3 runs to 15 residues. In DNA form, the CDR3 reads TGCAGTGCTATCAACATCGGACCTGGGGCCAACGTCCTGACTTTC. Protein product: CSAINIGPGANVLTF.

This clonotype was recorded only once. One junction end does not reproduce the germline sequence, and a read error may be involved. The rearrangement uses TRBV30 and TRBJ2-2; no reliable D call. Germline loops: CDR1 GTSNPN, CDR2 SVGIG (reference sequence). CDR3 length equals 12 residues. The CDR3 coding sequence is TGTGCCCGGAGTTGGGGAACCGGGGAGCTGTTTTTT. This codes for CARSWGTGELFF.

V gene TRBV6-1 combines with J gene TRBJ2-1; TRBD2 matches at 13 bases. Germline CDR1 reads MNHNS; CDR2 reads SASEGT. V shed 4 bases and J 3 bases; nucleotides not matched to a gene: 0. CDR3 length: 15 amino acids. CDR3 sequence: CASSGLAGGYNEQFF. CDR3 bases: TGTGCCAGCAGTGGACTAGCGGGGGGCTACAATGAGCAGTTCTTC.

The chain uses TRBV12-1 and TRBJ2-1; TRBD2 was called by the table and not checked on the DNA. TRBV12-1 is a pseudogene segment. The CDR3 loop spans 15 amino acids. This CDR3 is CASSPGLVCYNEQFF. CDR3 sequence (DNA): TGTGCCAGCAGCCCTGGACTCGTCTGCTACAATGAGCAGTTCTTC.

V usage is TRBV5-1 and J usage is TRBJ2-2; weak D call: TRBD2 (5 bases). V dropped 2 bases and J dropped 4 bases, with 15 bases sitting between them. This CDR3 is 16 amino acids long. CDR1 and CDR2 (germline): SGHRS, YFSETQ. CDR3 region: CASSFSSPGGTGELFF. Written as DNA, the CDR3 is TGCGCCAGCAGCTTTTCCTCCCCTGGAGGCACCGGGGAGCTGTTTTTT.

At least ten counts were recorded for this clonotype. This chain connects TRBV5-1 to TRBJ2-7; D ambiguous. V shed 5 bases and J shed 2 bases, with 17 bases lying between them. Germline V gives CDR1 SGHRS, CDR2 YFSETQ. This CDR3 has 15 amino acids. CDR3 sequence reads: CASRQYLLPAYEQYV. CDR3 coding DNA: TGCGCCAGCAGACAGTACCTGTTACCCGCCTACGAGCAGTACGTC.

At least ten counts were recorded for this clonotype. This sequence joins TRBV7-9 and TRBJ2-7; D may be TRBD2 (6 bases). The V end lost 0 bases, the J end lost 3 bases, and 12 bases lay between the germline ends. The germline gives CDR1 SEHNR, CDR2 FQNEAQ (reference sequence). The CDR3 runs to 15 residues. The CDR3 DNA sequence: TGTGCCAGCAGCTTAGCAAACGGGGGATTCTACGAGCAGTACTTC. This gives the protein CASSLANGGFYEQYF.

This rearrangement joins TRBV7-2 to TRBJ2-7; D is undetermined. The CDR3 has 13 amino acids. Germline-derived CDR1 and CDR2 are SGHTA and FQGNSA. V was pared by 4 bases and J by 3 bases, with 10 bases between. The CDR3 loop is CASSSHPSYEQYV. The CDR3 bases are TGTGCCAGCAGCTCCCATCCTAGCTACGAGCAGTACGTC.